Reported below is one TCR beta chain. This clonotype was detected once. The target of this receptor is not known. Base qualities were left out, and no much larger clone turns up one base away. One read provides weak support. This sample was included in a study of CD8+CD57+ T cells in acquired aplastic anemia (dated by TCRdb to 2017 to 2018). For the wider study: On average, sorted CD4+ and CD8+ cells yielded around 3.4 ug of extracted DNA, with a range of roughly 0.19 to 27.4 ug. Healthy donor samples averaged about 9.9 million reads for CD4+ and under 12 million for CD8+ cells. The full study reports these points: Twenty-nine CD8+ CDR3 sequences were shared between patients and controls but appeared highly expressed in patients and within their immunodominant clones. No significant difference in CD8+ Simpson's diversity was found between patients and healthy controls (P=0.060).

CDR1 and CDR2, looked up from the germline V gene (reference sequence), are LNHNV and YYDKDF. There are 12 amino acids in the CDR3, from cysteine to phenylalanine inclusive. CDR3 DNA only is kept here, 36 bases in frame from base 1. The junction shows trimming of 0 bases on V and 4 bases on J, plus 4 bases between the germline ends. In this study, sorted CD4+ and CD8+ T cells from the blood of healthy subjects and of severe aplastic anemia patients had their TCR repertoires deep-sequenced. Ficoll-Paque density gradient centrifugation was used to isolate peripheral blood mononuclear cells. Before DNA extraction, CD4+ and CD8+ T cells were sorted by FACS or by magnetic beads. Genomic DNA was used as template for profiling of TCR beta VDJ combinations and CDR3 sequences. TCR repertoire sequencing was run on an Illumina HiSeq 2000. In the authors' own workflow: TRBV/TRBJ rearrangement plots, CDR3 size and DJ length profiles, and Simpson's diversity index were used to assess repertoires. Whichever DNA sequence was most abundant in the deep sequencing data was defined as the immunodominant clone. CDR3 amino acid sequences were screened for sharing across subjects and were compared with published repertoires and the VDJdb database. The public reads were reprocessed in TCRdb via fastp at Q25 and MiXCR, keeping in-frame beta chains. Rows with one shared CDR3 protein collapse into an entry with the most common genes and DNA. The V and J calls shown here were made by TCRdb, not taken from the authors' results. In this sample the table shows about 130,000 distinct CDR3 sequences, around two fifths of which occur a single time. 8% to 8.5% of the sample is in the top ten clones.

The chain is assembled from TRBV15 and TRBJ2-7; the D gene cannot be resolved reliably. The clonotype comes from a human donor in good health, serving as a control. Sequenced: sorted CD4+, CD8+, or CD8+CD57+ T cells (not recorded which) from PBMCs. The DNA is TGTGCCACCAGCAGAGACAGGTACGAGCAGTACTTC. Translation gives CATSRDRYEQYF.